The clone carrying this TCR beta chain is a singleton in its sample. As yet, its antigen is unknown. The source of the sample is a study of lymphopenia after photon versus proton radiotherapy. Study-wide results and limits: Oligoclonal CD8+ Temra expansion after nadir drove photon patients' diversity drop. Authors raise, but do not show, better survival with proton therapy.

Trimming took off 0 bases at V and 7 bases at J, with 5 bases between the two ends. There are 12 residues in the CDR3. Germline assignment: CDR1 SGHRS and CDR2 YFSETQ. Sequencing used immunoSEQ multiplex PCR; TCRdb keeps in-frame clones, though not all of them. Here the sample spans about 26,000 clones, roughly 87% being singletons. The chain links TRBV5-1 to TRBJ2-1; D remains ambiguous. The sequencing here drew on peripheral blood, taken from a patient treated with photon-based radiotherapy. The sequence came from a woman aged 50 to 60 with pancreatic cancer. CDR3 DNA sequence: TGCGCCAGCAGCTTGGGTAAGAATGAGCAGTTCTTC. Translated, it gives CASSLGKNEQFF.